This TCR beta chain emerged from a study of T cells expressing NK-cell markers. About the study: Out of eight donors sequenced, seven tested HCMV-seropositive and the remaining one seronegative.

UMIs accompanied the 5'RACE template switching by which TCR beta cDNA was made. TCRdb reprocessed the 5' RACE reads, with one entry per CDR3 protein and no DNA. The table counts 130,000 to 150,000 distinct CDR3 sequences; 10% to 15% lies in the top ten. The CDR3 consists of 13 residues. Germline V gene sequence: CDR1 MNHNY, CDR2 SVGAGI (reference sequence). Concerning this clonotype: Antigen specificity is unknown.

Findings and limits, study-wide: One observes that, in several donors, these clonotypes were also the leading ones within the CD3+CD56-NKG2C+ fraction. Dominant NKG2C+ clonotypes accounted for roughly 1.0-7.0% of CD8+ T cells in a handful of donors.

The chain joins TRBV6-6 to TRBJ2-7. The sequence was collected from a man younger than 35 in good health. The sequenced sample was blood T cells: a sorted CD56 or NKG2C T cell subset, CD4+ or CD8+ T cells, or bulk PBMC T cells (not recorded which). CDR3 protein: CASTDSTAYEQYF.